These 6 T cell receptor beta chains came from one sample sequenced in a study of CD8 T cells in ankylosing spondylitis. Study-level results: Fewer than 10 highly homologous variants made up a TCR beta motif that seemed to typify ankylosing spondylitis blood.

Each CDR3 protein is one row after TCRdb ran MiXCR on the 5' RACE reads. The sample carries roughly 450,000 distinct CDR3 sequences, roughly 26% recorded once. Their antigens are not known. Sequenced sample: blood, either unsorted or a sorted T cell fraction (not recorded which). These receptors came from a male donor with ankylosing spondylitis.

The chain combines TRBV12-3 or TRBV12-4 with TRBJ2-1; the D gene is possibly TRBD2 (5 bases). Trimming left V 3 bases short and J 7 bases short, with 13 bases between. The CDR3 runs to 14 residues. The CDR3 region is CASSFSGGLNEQFF. CDR3 coding DNA: TGTGCCAGCAGTTTTTCCGGCGGGCTTAATGAGCAGTTCTTC.

The V call is TRBV20-1, the J call TRBJ2-7; 11 positions match TRBD2. The germline V gene has CDR1 DFQATT and CDR2 SNEGSKA (reference sequence). Trimming took 4 bases from V and 4 from J; bases not matched to a gene: 6. The CDR3 sequence is 14 residues long. CDR3 nucleotides: TGCAGTGCTATCGGCAGACTAGCGGGATACGAGCAGTACGTC. Residues: CSAIGRLAGYEQYV.

This chain uses TRBV6-1 with TRBJ1-1; D uncertain. Trimming cost V 4 bases and J 0 bases, with 9 bases left between them. Per the germline V gene, CDR1 is MNHNS and CDR2 is SASEGT. The CDR3 consists of 14 residues. The CDR3: CASSVRLLNTEAFF. CDR3 bases: TGTGCCAGCAGTGTACGACTGCTGAACACTGAAGCTTTCTTT.

The table lists this clonotype with a few counts. The chain links TRBV7-9 to TRBJ2-3; the D is unclear. V was trimmed by 1 base and J by 1 base, leaving 12 bases between them. Germline assignment: CDR1 SEHNR and CDR2 FQNEAQ (reference sequence). CDR3 length: 16 amino acids. CDR3 coding DNA: TGTGCCAGCAGCTTAGGGGGAAACGAGGGCACAGATACGCAGTATTTT. This codes for CASSLGGNEGTDTQYF.

A few counts support this clonotype. This sequence joins TRBV12-3 or TRBV12-4 and TRBJ2-5; unclear D gene. Trimming cost V 6 bases and J 1 base, with 12 bases left between them. The length of the CDR3 is 14 residues. CDR3: CASSRRLSQETQYF. The DNA for the CDR3 is TGTGCCAGCAGCAGGCGCCTTTCCCAAGAGACCCAGTACTTC.

This clonotype showed up just a few times. The chain is built from TRBV6-2 or TRBV6-3 and TRBJ2-1; no firm D call. Looked up from germline, CDR1 is MNHEY and CDR2 is SVGEGT. Deletions cut 7 bases from V and 2 bases from J, with 6 bases between. The CDR3 runs to 12 residues. In DNA, the CDR3 is TGTGCCAGCAAAAAGGCCTACAATGAGCAGTTCTTC. Protein: CASKKAYNEQFF.